This T cell receptor (beta chain) stems from a study of blood T cells in healthy people across ages. Each donor's blood draw was approximately 10 milliliters of peripheral blood. They isolated at least 6.5 million PBMCs from each sample. Total RNA, at least 5.5 micrograms per sample, came from PBMCs. Germline V CDR1 and CDR2: DFQATT, SNEGSKA (reference sequence). The CDR3 covers 12 residues. A sample-barcoded 5' primer and a J-beta primer mix were used in a second PCR of about 7 to 12 cycles. TCRdb called the 5' RACE reads again in MiXCR, with one record for every CDR3 protein. The sample carries 1.5 million to 1.8 million distinct CDR3 sequences, roughly 43% recorded once. This clonotype was observed a few times. Its matching antigen is unknown. General study points: The percentage of naive T cells correlated strongly with TCR beta diversity.

Sequenced material: blood. The chain joins TRBV20-1 to TRBJ1-1; D not certain. The TCR comes from a woman aged 18-29 years in good health. This chain's CDR3 is CSALGGFTEAFF. CDR3 nucleotides: TGCAGCGCTTTAGGAGGATTCACTGAAGCTTTCTTT.